The 20 T cell receptor beta chains reported below all come from one sample, sequenced in a study of shared clonotypes between healthy human individuals. Libraries were prepared by immunoSEQ multiplex PCR; TCRdb keeps only in-frame clonotypes and omits some of them. The repertoire holds about 490,000 clones, with around 80% as singletons. Sample: PBMCs. These receptors were collected from a woman aged 40 to 50 in good health. Some clones in this sample may be carry-over from other donors' samples.

The CDR3 region has the DNA TGTGCCAGCAGCTTAGAGGACACAAGAAGCAATCAGCCCCAGCATTTT. This gives the protein CASSLEDTRSNQPQHF. This rearrangement joins TRBV11-3 to TRBJ1-5, with D perhaps TRBD1 (5 bases). Trimming removed 0 bases from V and 1 base from J, with 10 bases in between. There are 16 residues in the CDR3. Per the germline V gene, CDR1 is SGHNT and CDR2 is YENEEA. Together with reference TRBV11-3 and TRBJ1-5, the CDR3 gives the full variable domain: EAGVVQSPRYKIIEKKQPVAFWCNPISGHNTLYWYLQNLGQGPELLIRYENEEAVDDSQLPKDRFSAERLKGVDSTLKIQPAELGDSAVYLCASSLEDTRSNQPQHFGDGTRLSIL.

The J gene is TRBJ2-1, the V gene TRBV5-1, with a weak D call TRBD2 (6 bases). The CDR3 runs 15 residues. CDR1 and CDR2 (germline): SGHRS, YFSETQ. Trimming removed 0 bases from V and 7 bases from J, with 14 bases in between. CDR3 sequence reads: CASSLGAGLRNEQFF. Written as DNA, the CDR3 is TGCGCCAGCAGCTTGGGAGCGGGCCTTCGAAATGAGCAGTTCTTC.

This clone has only a few counts. The CDR3 here is CASSQGLAGVAEQFF. The CDR3 region has the DNA TGTGCCAGCAGCCAAGGACTAGCGGGAGTTGCTGAGCAGTTCTTC. The genes are TRBV5-8 and TRBJ2-1, with TRBD2 matching over 13 bases. Germline-derived CDR1 and CDR2 are SGHTS and YDEGEE. After removal of 4 bases from V and 9 bases from J, the junction contained 7 bases not matched to a gene. CDR3 length equals 15 residues.

The genes are TRBV5-1 and TRBJ2-5; TRBD2 is a possible D gene (6 bases). This CDR3 spans 15 amino acids. V lost 2 bases and J 4 bases, leaving 15 bases between the germline ends. Germline CDR1 reads SGHRS; CDR2 reads YFSETQ. This CDR3 is CASSLGGGNRETQYF. The DNA for the CDR3 is TGCGCCAGCAGCTTAGGCGGCGGGAATAGAGAGACCCAGTACTTC. The variable domain in full, with the rest retrieved from reference TRBV5-1 and TRBJ2-5, is KAGVTQTPRYLIKTRGQQVTLSCSPISGHRSVSWYQQTPGQGLQFLFEYFSETQRNKGNFPGRFSGRQFSNSRSEMNVSTLELGDSALYLCASSLGGGNRETQYFGPGTRLLVL.

The V gene is TRBV28, the J gene TRBJ2-2; a possible D gene is TRBD2 (5 bases). The CDR3 runs to 15 residues. V dropped 5 bases and J dropped 4 bases, with 14 bases sitting between them. The germline gives CDR1 MDHEN, CDR2 SYDVKM. In DNA form, the CDR3 reads TGTGCCAGCAGTCTCGTGACTAAGCGCACCGGGGAGCTGTTTTTT. This sequence encodes CASSLVTKRTGELFF. Full variable domain (remainder filled in from reference TRBV28 and TRBJ2-2): DVKVTQSSRYLVKRTGEKVFLECVQDMDHENMFWYRQDPGLGLRLIYFSYDVKMKEKGDIPEGYSVSREKKERFSLILESASTNQTSMYLCASSLVTKRTGELFFGEGSRLTVL.

The chain joins TRBV11-2 to TRBJ2-7; 10 nucleotides agree with TRBD2. V shed 4 bases, J shed 4 bases, and the junction held 13 bases outside the gene matches. Germline-derived CDR1 and CDR2 are SGHAT and FQNNGV. This CDR3 contains 17 residues. The chain's CDR3 is CASSSAPYSGRRYEQYF. The CDR3 coding sequence is TGTGCCAGCAGCTCAGCACCATATAGCGGGAGGAGGTACGAGCAGTACTTC.

V gene TRBV28 combines with J gene TRBJ2-7; D is possibly TRBD1 or TRBD2 (5 bases each). CDR1 and CDR2 from the germline V gene are MDHEN and SYDVKM. The CDR3 is made up of 12 amino acids. V was trimmed by 8 bases and J by 2 bases, leaving 10 bases between them. The CDR3 nucleotides are TGTGCCAGCCGGGACCCAGCCTACGAGCAGTACTTC. Translation gives CASRDPAYEQYF.

Worth noting for this clone: A much bigger clone sits one base away, suggesting this may be a read error. Other DNA sequences from this sample encode an identical CDR3 as well. The genes are TRBV30 and TRBJ2-5; possibly TRBD2 for D (5 bases). Germline V lookup: CDR1 GTSNPN, CDR2 SVGIG (reference sequence). The CDR3 is 14 amino acids. The CDR3 here is CAWSEGGSQETQYF. In nucleotides, the CDR3 is TGTGCATGGAGTGAAGGAGGCAGTCAAGAGACCCAGTACTTC.

The chain joins TRBV19 to TRBJ2-5; 8 bases align to TRBD1. The CDR3 runs to 15 residues. J gave up 6 bases and V 1 base, and 7 bases lay outside the gene matches. Germline lookup yields CDR1 LNHDA and CDR2 SQIVND (reference sequence). The chain's CDR3 is CASSIGQGAFKTQYF. The CDR3 coding sequence is TGTGCCAGTAGTATAGGGCAGGGGGCGTTTAAGACCCAGTACTTC.

The chain employs TRBV7-2 and TRBJ2-7, with TRBD1 identical over 10 bases. V lost 1 base, J lost 6 bases, and 6 bases stayed unmatched. The germline V gene encodes CDR1 SGHTA and CDR2 FQGNSA. The CDR3 is 15 residues long. This chain's CDR3 is CASSLEPGQGFEQYF. CDR3 bases: TGTGCCAGCAGCTTAGAGCCGGGACAGGGGTTCGAGCAGTACTTC.

The J gene is TRBJ2-1, the V gene TRBV11-2; D possibly matches TRBD1 or TRBD2 (6 bases each). There are 15 residues in the CDR3. Trimming stripped 5 bases from V and 7 bases from J, with 18 bases between. CDR1 and CDR2 (germline): SGHAT, FQNNGV. CDR3: CASSPVRGAGNEQFF. DNA of the CDR3: TGTGCCAGCAGCCCCGTTAGGGGGGCGGGGAATGAGCAGTTCTTC. The full variable domain, its missing parts supplied by reference TRBV11-2 and TRBJ2-1, is EAGVAQSPRYKIIEKRQSVAFWCNPISGHATLYWYQQILGQGPKLLIQFQNNGVVDDSQLPKDRFSAERLKGVDSTLKIQPAKLEDSAVYLCASSPVRGAGNEQFFGPGTRLTVL.

DNA of the CDR3: TGTGCCAGCAGTTTCGGAGGGACTACTTACAATGAGCAGTTCTTC. It specifies CASSFGGTTYNEQFF. The chain has TRBV28 and TRBJ2-1, with TRBD2 matching 7 bases. The V segment lost 3 bases and the J segment 4 bases; nucleotides outside the gene matches: 6. This CDR3 has 15 amino acids. Per germline, CDR1 MDHEN and CDR2 SYDVKM.

The chain employs TRBV6-5 and TRBJ1-1, with D perhaps TRBD1 (5 bases). Germline V gene lookup returns CDR1 MNHEY and CDR2 SVGAGI. The CDR3 has 15 residues. V lost 2 bases to trimming and J lost 5 bases, with 15 bases between them. As DNA, the CDR3 is TGTGCCAGCAGTTACATCGCAGGGTCGGGAACTGAAGCTTTCTTT. Translating it yields CASSYIAGSGTEAFF.

Here the CDR3 DNA reads TGTGCCAGCAGCCCCAGCGGAATCTCTGGAAACACCATATATTTT. This gives the protein CASSPSGISGNTIYF. The chain employs TRBV9 and TRBJ1-3; D call uncertain. Trimming removed 4 bases from V and 0 bases from J, with 11 bases in between. The V gene's germline CDR1 is SGDLS and CDR2 YYNGEE. The CDR3 spans 15 residues.

This rearrangement joins TRBV7-2 to TRBJ2-1, with 10 bases lining up with TRBD2. The CDR3 totals 17 residues. Germline CDR1 SGHTA, CDR2 FQGNSA. Trimming cost V 5 bases and J 4 bases; bases outside gene matches: 11. The CDR3 reads CASSPRTSGYGYNEQFF. In DNA, the CDR3 is TGTGCCAGCAGCCCTCGGACTAGCGGATACGGATACAATGAGCAGTTCTTC.

The V and J genes are TRBV5-1 and TRBJ2-1; 12 bases are a match to TRBD2. The CDR3 consists of 15 residues. The trim removed 6 bases at V and 7 bases at J, leaving 8 bases unmatched. Germline lookup yields CDR1 SGHRS and CDR2 YFSETQ. The CDR3 reads CASTKTSGSRNEQFF. Here the CDR3 DNA reads TGCGCCAGCACCAAGACTAGCGGGAGTAGAAATGAGCAGTTCTTC.

The V gene is TRBV10-3, the J gene TRBJ2-3; no definite D call. Trimming took off 0 bases at V and 5 bases at J, with 12 bases between the two ends. There are 15 residues in the CDR3. From germline, CDR1 is ENHRY and CDR2 SYGVKD. CDR3 protein: CAISESSDARDTQYF. CDR3 DNA sequence: TGTGCCATCAGTGAGTCGTCTGACGCACGAGATACGCAGTATTTT.

Regarding this clone: Because it lacks the conserved phenylalanine or tryptophan at the end, this CDR3 is likely a read error. The limits of the CDR3 on the DNA are not certain, so only TCRdb's listed CDR3 is given. The J gene is TRBJ1-2, the V gene TRBV7-2; TRBD1, the D gene given by the table, was not confirmed from the DNA. CDR1 SGHTA and CDR2 FQGNSA come from the germline V gene. The CDR3 is 12 amino acids long, termini counted. The CDR3 sequence: CASSLSDRGQSL.

This chain connects TRBV29-1 to TRBJ2-3; D call uncertain. CDR1 and CDR2 from the germline V gene are SQVTM and ANQGSEA. There are 15 residues in the CDR3. V lost 8 bases and J lost 0, with 18 bases in between. The CDR3: CSCETDPTSTDTQYF. The DNA for the CDR3 is TGCAGCTGCGAGACTGACCCAACTAGCACAGATACGCAGTATTTT.

J is TRBJ2-7 and V is TRBV7-6; 12 bases fit TRBD1. The CDR3 consists of 14 residues. V was pared by 5 bases and J by 7 bases, with 6 bases of the junction left unmatched. CDR1 is SGHVS, CDR2 FNYEAQ, per germline. CDR3 sequence (DNA): TGTGCCAGCAGCCCCGGGACAGGGGGCCGGGAGCAGTACTTC. Amino acids: CASSPGTGGREQYF.